This TCR beta chain is drawn from a study of blood T cells in healthy people across ages. This clonotype was observed many times. What it binds is unknown. The study, taken as a whole, reports: It was held that diversity estimates obtained from one million T cells represented underestimates. Long-lived donors carried more naive CD4+ cells and greater diversity than aged donors.

Trimming removed 0 bases at V and 3 bases at J, with 6 bases between. CDR1 and CDR2 (germline): LGHNA, YSLEER. The CDR3 runs 15 residues. The authors ran a second PCR of about 6 to 11 cycles using a sample-barcoded 5' primer and a J-beta primer mix. Sequencing yielded, for each sample, at least 2.5 million paired-end reads carrying CDR3. TCRdb used MiXCR to reprocess the 5' RACE reads, holding one entry per CDR3 protein. The table lists 870,000 or so distinct CDR3 sequences, 25% to 30% of them singletons. The material sequenced was blood. This rearrangement joins TRBV4-3 to TRBJ2-6; D not certain. The receptor was derived from a woman aged 80 or older in good health. The CDR3 coding sequence is TGCGCCAGCAGCCAAGATTATCATGGGGCCAACGTCCTGACTTTC. Its protein product is CASSQDYHGANVLTF.